These 6 T cell receptor beta chains were all obtained from the same sample, sequenced in a study of T cell repertoires in cytomegalovirus infection. MiXCR was run by TCRdb on the reads, yielding one entry per CDR3 protein. The sample has a few hundred thousand distinct CDR3 sequences; about 18% are singletons. The sample comprised CD8+ T cells from PBMCs. Receptors originate from a human donor in good health (CMV status not recorded). Some clones in this sample may be carry-over from other donors' samples.

This chain joins TRBV20-1 and TRBJ1-1; tentative D call: TRBD1 (5 bases). CDR1 and CDR2 from the germline V gene are DFQATT and SNEGSKA (reference sequence). The CDR3 extends over 14 amino acids. The V gene lost 0 bases and the J gene lost 0 bases, with 8 bases spanning the gap. CDR3 in DNA: TGCAGTGCTAGAGAGGGGCCGATGAACACTGAAGCTTTCTTT. Its translation is CSAREGPMNTEAFF.

There are a few counts of this clonotype. The V call is TRBV7-9, the J call TRBJ2-7; 15 bases line up with TRBD2. The CDR3 has 17 amino acids. Germline V CDR1 and CDR2: SEHNR, FQNEAQ (reference sequence). The V and J ends lost 7 bases and 0 bases, in that order; junction bases with no gene match: 7. The CDR3 region has the DNA TGTGCCAGCATGCAAAGGACTAGCGGGGGGGACTCCTACGAGCAGTACTTC. As protein: CASMQRTSGGDSYEQYF.

This clonotype showed up many times. The rearrangement joins TRBV28 to TRBJ1-1; a possible D gene is TRBD1 (5 bases). The V gene lost 7 bases and the J gene lost 7 bases, with 19 bases spanning the gap. Germline V gene sequence: CDR1 MDHEN, CDR2 SYDVKM. The CDR3 has 14 residues. Here the CDR3 DNA reads TGTGCCAGCATCGAGACGGGGATTGGGGGTGAAGCTTTCTTT. This encodes CASIETGIGGEAFF.

This chain uses TRBV6-2 or TRBV6-3 with TRBJ1-1, with D uncertain. The CDR3 is 13 amino acids. CDR1 MNHEY and CDR2 SVGEGT come from the germline V gene. V was clipped by 5 bases and J by 1 base, with 8 bases between them. DNA of the CDR3: TGTGCCAGCAGTCAGTACAAGAACACTGAAGCTTTCTTT. Amino acid sequence: CASSQYKNTEAFF.

The V gene is TRBV27, the J gene TRBJ2-7; a weak D match, TRBD1 (6 bases). The CDR3 runs 17 residues. Germline assignment: CDR1 MNHEY and CDR2 SMNVEV (reference sequence). Trimming took 5 bases from V and 5 from J, leaving 25 bases between them. This CDR3 reads CASSPPKTGWQVHEQYF. The CDR3 DNA sequence: TGTGCCAGCAGTCCCCCCAAGACAGGCTGGCAGGTACACGAGCAGTACTTC.

In regard to this clonotype: A clone one base away is much larger, so this may be a read error. The CDR3 DNA reads as TGTGCCAGCAGTTTCCTACCGGGACAAGCTCGCGGGTACGACAATGAGCAGTTCTTC. Translation gives CASSFLPGQARGYDNEQFF. The gene calls are TRBV27 and TRBJ2-1; a possible D gene is TRBD1 (6 bases). The CDR3 is 19 amino acids. V lost 3 bases and J 5 bases, leaving 26 bases between the germline ends. Germline V gives CDR1 MNHEY, CDR2 SMNVEV (reference sequence).